This T cell receptor beta chain derives from a study of Graves' ophthalmopathy and Graves' hyperthyroidism. This clonotype was seen repeatedly, ten times or more. The germline V gene has CDR1 SGHRS and CDR2 YFSETQ. This CDR3 is 15 amino acids long. Between the trimmed V and J ends, which lost 0 bases and 9 bases, there was a span of 16 bases. Amplification targeted the TCR beta CDR3 regions, with RNA transcripts as the source material. An opening RT-PCR round employed HTBI primers and preceded a second-round multiplex PCR. Via MiXCR, TCRdb re-called the multiplex PCR reads, giving one row per CDR3 protein. The table has about 590,000 distinct CDR3 sequences, just under 40% seen once.

Specimen: peripheral blood or thyroid tissue (not recorded which). The sequence derives from an adult man with Graves' hyperthyroidism. J is TRBJ1-5 and V is TRBV5-1; D not resolved. CDR3: CASSLAGDRGAPQHF. DNA for the CDR3: TGCGCCAGCAGCTTGGCCGGGGATCGTGGCGCGCCCCAGCATTTT.